This T cell receptor (beta chain) was recovered during a study of early T cells in non-severe SARS-CoV-2 infection. Study findings and constraints: Private and CD4 specificities were missed by VDJdb matching, skewed to anti-spike CD8.

In the library, individual cDNA molecules carried attached unique molecular identifiers. TCRdb re-derived calls from the 5' RACE reads in MiXCR, one entry per CDR3 protein. Among over 50,000 distinct CDR3 sequences listed, 15% were seen once. The V gene end was trimmed by 6 bases and the J gene end by 4 bases; junction bases not matched to a gene: 3. This CDR3 comprises 13 residues. Per the germline V gene, CDR1 is MNHNS and CDR2 is SASEGT. Concerning this clonotype: Its antigen is undetermined.

The clonotype comes from an adult who was a healthcare worker with PCR-confirmed SARS-CoV-2 infection or an uninfected control (not recorded which). This sample comprised whole blood, obtained at baseline. This chain joins TRBV6-1 and TRBJ1-5; 7 nucleotides agree with TRBD1. CDR3 region: CASRGQLNQPQHF. The CDR3 DNA sequence: TGTGCCAGCAGGGGACAGCTAAATCAGCCCCAGCATTTT.